A single sample is the source of the 2 T cell receptor beta chains below, sequenced in a study of early T cells in non-severe SARS-CoV-2 infection. TCRdb itself ran the 5' RACE reads through MiXCR, one entry per CDR3 protein. Counted here are 43,000 or so distinct CDR3 sequences, 3% to 4% occurring once; the ten biggest clones make up roughly 3%. The specimen sequenced was whole blood. The receptors here all came from an adult who was a healthcare worker with PCR-confirmed SARS-CoV-2 infection or an uninfected control (not recorded which).

This clonotype was found many times. V and J are TRBV9 and TRBJ1-5; D gene unclear. Looked up from germline, CDR1 is SGDLS and CDR2 is YYNGEE. This CDR3 has 13 residues. The V and J ends lost 0 bases and 7 bases respectively, with 8 bases between them. The CDR3 bases are TGTGCCAGCAGCGTAGGCTCCGGGCAGCCCCAGCATTTT. It is translated as CASSVGSGQPQHF.

This clonotype was detected ten times or more. The rearrangement uses TRBV28 and TRBJ2-2, with a tentative D call TRBD2 (6 bases). This CDR3 region has 13 residues. Germline V gives CDR1 MDHEN, CDR2 SYDVKM. Trimming stripped 11 bases from V and 7 bases from J, with 17 bases between. CDR3 nucleotide sequence: TGTGCCGCCCGCGAAACTAGCCTCGGGGAGCTGTTTTTT. Translated: CAARETSLGELFF.